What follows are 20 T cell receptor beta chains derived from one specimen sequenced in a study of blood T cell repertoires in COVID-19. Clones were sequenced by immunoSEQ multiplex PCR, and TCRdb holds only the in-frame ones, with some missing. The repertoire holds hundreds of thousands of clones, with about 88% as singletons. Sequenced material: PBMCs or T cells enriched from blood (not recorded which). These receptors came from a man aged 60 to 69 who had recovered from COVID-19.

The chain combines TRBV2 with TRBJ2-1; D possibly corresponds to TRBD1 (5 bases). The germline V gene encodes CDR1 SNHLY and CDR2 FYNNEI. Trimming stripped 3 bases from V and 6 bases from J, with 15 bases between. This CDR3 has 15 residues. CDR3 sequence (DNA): TGTGCCAGCAGTGACCGCTTCCCCAGGGCCAATGAGCAGTTCTTC. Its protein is CASSDRFPRANEQFF.

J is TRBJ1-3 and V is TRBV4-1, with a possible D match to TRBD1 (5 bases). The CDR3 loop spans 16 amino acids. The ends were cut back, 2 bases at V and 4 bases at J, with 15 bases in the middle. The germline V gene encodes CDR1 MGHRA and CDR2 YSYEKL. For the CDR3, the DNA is TGCGCCAGCAGCCAATTCCCGACAGCTACGGGAAACACCATATATTTT. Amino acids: CASSQFPTATGNTIYF.

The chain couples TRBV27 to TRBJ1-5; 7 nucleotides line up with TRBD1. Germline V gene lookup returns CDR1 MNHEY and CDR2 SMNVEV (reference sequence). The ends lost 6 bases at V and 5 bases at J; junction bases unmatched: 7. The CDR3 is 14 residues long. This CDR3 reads CASSPGQRYQPQHF. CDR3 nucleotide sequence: TGTGCCAGCAGCCCGGGACAGAGGTATCAGCCCCAGCATTTT.

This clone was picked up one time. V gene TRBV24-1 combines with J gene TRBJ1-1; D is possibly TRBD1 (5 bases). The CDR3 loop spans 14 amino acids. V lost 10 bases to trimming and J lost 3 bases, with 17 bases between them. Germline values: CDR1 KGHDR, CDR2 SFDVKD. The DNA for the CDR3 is TGTGCCACGCGGGCCGGGGGGAAAGACACTGAAGCTTTCTTT. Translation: CATRAGGKDTEAFF.

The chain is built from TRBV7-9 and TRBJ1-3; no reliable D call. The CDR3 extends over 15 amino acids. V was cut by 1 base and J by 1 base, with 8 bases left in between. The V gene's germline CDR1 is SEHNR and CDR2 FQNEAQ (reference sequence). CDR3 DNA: TGTGCCAGCAGCTTAGTGGCGGCATCTGGAAACACCATATATTTT. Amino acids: CASSLVAASGNTIYF.

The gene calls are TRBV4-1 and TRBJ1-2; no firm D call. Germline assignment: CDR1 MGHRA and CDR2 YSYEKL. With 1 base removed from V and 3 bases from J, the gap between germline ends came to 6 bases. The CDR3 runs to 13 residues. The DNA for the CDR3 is TGCGCCAGCAGCCAAGGGGCTGACTATGGCTACACCTTC. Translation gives CASSQGADYGYTF.

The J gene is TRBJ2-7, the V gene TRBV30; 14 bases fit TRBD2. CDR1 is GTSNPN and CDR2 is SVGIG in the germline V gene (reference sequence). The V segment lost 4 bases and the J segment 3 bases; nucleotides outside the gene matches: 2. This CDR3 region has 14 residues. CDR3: CAWNGLAGGYEQYF. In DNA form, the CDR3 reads TGTGCCTGGAATGGACTAGCGGGGGGCTACGAGCAGTACTTC.

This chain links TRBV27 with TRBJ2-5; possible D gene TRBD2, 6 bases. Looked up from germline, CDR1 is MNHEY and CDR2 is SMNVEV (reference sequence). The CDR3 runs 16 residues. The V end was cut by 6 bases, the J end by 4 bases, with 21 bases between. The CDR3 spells CASSPRTQWGVETQYF. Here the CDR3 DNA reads TGTGCCAGCAGCCCCAGGACGCAGTGGGGGGTAGAGACCCAGTACTTC.

The CDR3 coding sequence is TGTGCCAGCAGCGTAGTGGGACAGACCTACAATGAGCAGTTCTTC. This codes for CASSVVGQTYNEQFF. V usage is TRBV9 and J usage is TRBJ2-1, with TRBD1 matching over 7 bases. CDR3 length: 15 amino acids. The germline V gene has CDR1 SGDLS and CDR2 YYNGEE. Trimming removed 0 bases from V and 2 bases from J; junction bases left unmatched: 2.

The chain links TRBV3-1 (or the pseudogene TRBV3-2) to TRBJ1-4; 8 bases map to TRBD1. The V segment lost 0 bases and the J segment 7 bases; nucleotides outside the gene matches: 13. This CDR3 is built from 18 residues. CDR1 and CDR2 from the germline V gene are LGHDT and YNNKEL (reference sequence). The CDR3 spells CASSQDRAIRGRAEKLFF. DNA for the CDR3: TGTGCCAGCAGCCAAGATCGGGCGATCAGGGGGCGGGCTGAAAAACTGTTTTTT.

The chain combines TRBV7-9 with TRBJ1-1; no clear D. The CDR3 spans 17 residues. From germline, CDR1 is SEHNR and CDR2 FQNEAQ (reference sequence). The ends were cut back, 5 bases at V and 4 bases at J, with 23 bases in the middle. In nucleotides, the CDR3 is TGTGCCAGCAGCCACTCCTCCACCGGGTTTTTATTCACTGAAGCTTTCTTT. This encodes CASSHSSTGFLFTEAFF.

The DNA of the CDR3 is TGTGCCAGCAGTTACGGGACAGGGGGCAATCAGCCCCAGCATTTT. It encodes CASSYGTGGNQPQHF. V is TRBV6-5 and J is TRBJ1-5; the match to TRBD1 covers 10 bases. The V segment lost 2 bases and the J segment 2 bases; nucleotides outside the gene matches: 0. The CDR3 is made up of 15 amino acids. Germline values: CDR1 MNHEY, CDR2 SVGAGI.

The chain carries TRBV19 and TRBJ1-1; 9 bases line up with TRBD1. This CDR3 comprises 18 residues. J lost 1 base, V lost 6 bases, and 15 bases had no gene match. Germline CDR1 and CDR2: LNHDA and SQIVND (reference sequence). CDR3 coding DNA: TGTGCCAGTAGCAAGGGGACAGGGCCCCCCGTGAGGAACACTGAAGCTTTCTTT. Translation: CASSKGTGPPVRNTEAFF.

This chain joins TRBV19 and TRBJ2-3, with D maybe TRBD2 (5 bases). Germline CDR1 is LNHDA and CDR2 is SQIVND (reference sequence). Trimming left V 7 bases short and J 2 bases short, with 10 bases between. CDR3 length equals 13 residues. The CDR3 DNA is TGTGCCAGTAATGAGCGGTCCACAGATACGCAGTATTTT. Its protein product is CASNERSTDTQYF.

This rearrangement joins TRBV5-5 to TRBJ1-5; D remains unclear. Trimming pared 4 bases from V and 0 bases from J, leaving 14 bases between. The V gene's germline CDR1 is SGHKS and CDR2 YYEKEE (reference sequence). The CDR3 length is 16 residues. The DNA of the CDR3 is TGTGCCAGCAGCCCCGGACTGTCCCATAGCAATCAGCCCCAGCATTTT. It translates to CASSPGLSHSNQPQHF.

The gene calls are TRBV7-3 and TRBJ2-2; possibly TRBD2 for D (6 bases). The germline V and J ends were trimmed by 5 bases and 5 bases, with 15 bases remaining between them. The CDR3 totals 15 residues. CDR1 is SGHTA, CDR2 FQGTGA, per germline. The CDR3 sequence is CASSPDLAGTGELFF. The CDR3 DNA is TGTGCCAGCAGCCCGGACCTGGCGGGGACCGGGGAGCTGTTTTTT.

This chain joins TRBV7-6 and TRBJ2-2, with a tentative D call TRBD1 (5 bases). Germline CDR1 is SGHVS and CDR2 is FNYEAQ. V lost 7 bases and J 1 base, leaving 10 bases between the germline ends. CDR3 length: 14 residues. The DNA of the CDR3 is TGTGCCAGCACCATGACAGTGAACACCGGGGAGCTGTTTTTT. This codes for CASTMTVNTGELFF.

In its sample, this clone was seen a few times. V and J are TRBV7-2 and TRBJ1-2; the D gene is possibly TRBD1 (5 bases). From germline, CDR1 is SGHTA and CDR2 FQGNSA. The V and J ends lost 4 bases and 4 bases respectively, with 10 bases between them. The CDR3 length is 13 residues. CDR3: CASSSDSSYGYTF. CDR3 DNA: TGTGCCAGCAGCTCTGACAGTTCCTATGGCTACACCTTC.

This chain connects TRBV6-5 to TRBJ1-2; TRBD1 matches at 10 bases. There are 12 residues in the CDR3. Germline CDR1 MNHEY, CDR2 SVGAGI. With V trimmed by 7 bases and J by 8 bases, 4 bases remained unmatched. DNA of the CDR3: TGTGCCAGCACCCGGACAGGGGGGGGCTACACCTTC. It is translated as CASTRTGGGYTF.

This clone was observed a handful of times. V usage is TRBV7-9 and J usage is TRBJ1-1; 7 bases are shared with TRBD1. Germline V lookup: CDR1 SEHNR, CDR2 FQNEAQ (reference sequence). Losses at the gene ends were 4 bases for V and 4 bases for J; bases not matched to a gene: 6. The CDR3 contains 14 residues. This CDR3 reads CASSSDRVRTEAFF. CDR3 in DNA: TGTGCCAGCAGCTCTGACAGGGTTCGCACTGAAGCTTTCTTT.